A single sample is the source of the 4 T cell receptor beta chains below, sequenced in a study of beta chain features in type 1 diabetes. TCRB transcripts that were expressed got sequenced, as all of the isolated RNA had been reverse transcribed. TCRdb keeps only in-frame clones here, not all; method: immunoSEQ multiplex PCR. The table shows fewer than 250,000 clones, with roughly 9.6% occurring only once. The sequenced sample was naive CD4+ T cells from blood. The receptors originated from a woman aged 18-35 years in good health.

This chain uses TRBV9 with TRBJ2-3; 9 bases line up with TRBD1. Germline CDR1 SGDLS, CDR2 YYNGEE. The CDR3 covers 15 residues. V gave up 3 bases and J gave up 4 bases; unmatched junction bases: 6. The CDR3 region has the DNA TGTGCCAGCAGCGCCACAGGGGGCAGGGCAGATACGCAGTATTTT. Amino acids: CASSATGGRADTQYF. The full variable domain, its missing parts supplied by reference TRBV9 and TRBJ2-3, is DSGVTQTPKHLITATGQRVTLRCSPRSGDLSVYWYQQSLDQGLQFLIQYYNGEERAKGNILERFSAQQFPDLHSELNLSSLELGDSALYFCASSATGGRADTQYFGPGTRLTVL.

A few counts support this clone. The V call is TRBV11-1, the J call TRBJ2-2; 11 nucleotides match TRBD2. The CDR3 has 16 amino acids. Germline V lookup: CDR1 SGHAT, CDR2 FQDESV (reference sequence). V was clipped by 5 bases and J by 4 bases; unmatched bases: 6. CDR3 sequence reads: CASSPLAGVSTGELFF. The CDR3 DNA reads TGTGCCAGCAGCCCACTAGCGGGAGTCAGCACCGGGGAGCTGTTTTTT.

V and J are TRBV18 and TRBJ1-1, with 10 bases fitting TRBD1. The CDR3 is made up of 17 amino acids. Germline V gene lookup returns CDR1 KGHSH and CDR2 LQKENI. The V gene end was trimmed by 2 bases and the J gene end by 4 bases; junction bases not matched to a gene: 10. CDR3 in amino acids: CASSPKVDRGLITEAFF. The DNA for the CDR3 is TGTGCCAGCTCACCAAAGGTAGACAGGGGGCTAATCACTGAAGCTTTCTTT.

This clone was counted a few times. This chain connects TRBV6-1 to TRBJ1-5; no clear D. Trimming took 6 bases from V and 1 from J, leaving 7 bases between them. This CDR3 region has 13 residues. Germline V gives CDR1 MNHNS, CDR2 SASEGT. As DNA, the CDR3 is TGTGCCAGCAGGGGCTCCAGCAATCAGCCCCAGCATTTT. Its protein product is CASRGSSNQPQHF.